This T cell receptor beta chain appears in the sequencing data of a study of shared clonotypes between healthy human individuals (dated by TCRdb to 2019 to 2021). Concerning the study at large: The cohort comprised a couple of women and three men aged 18 to 49 years. Per donor, leukapheresis produced somewhere between about 0.94 and 9 billion PBMCs. Libraries were prepared and TCR repertoires were sequenced by different laboratories using diverse techniques, in order to increase sequencing depth and limit assay-specific biases. For each donor, CD4 naive and CD4 memory were each run on three plates, CD8 naive on two plates, and CD8 memory on one plate. The study deeply sequenced blood TCR repertoires of five healthy adults to estimate repertoire size and the extent of clonotype sharing between individuals. Broader findings and caveats from the paper: Compared with non-shared clonotypes, the clonotypes found in all four sorted-subset donors had higher generation probabilities. Estimated clonotype richness was generally larger for naive than for memory subsets. Pairwise subsampling led to the expectation that sequencing depth would affect the degree of clonotype sharing among donors. Even with the large sequencing depth, rarefaction of the sorted-subset datasets indicated that sequencing was incomplete. Only blood was sampled, and tissue TCR repertoires likely differ from those in blood. Across several donors, about 4.5% of naive CD4, 3% to 4% of naive CD8, approximately 2.5% of memory CD4, and 0.4% to 0.45% of memory CD8 clonotypes were shared. Because the study included a small number of donors, the genetic and exposure-history diversity represented was limited.

On this clone: The antigen this receptor binds is unknown. Base quality data are lacking; no much larger clone is found one base away.

V lost 4 bases and J lost 8 bases; the stretch between them is 12 bases long. CDR1 and CDR2, per the germline V gene, are SGHRS and YFSETQ. The CDR3 runs 12 amino acids, cysteine and phenylalanine included. The sequence is cut down to CDR3 DNA, 36 bases in frame from base 1. Using the deep immunoSEQ assay, TCR CDR3 regions were amplified from genomic DNA by multiplex PCR. Extracted genomic DNA from each cell subset was distributed evenly across all wells of several immunoSEQ 96-well plates, and each plate was treated as a replicate. For sorted subsets, each replicate PCR was loaded with approximately 0.2 ug genomic DNA, equivalent to 30,000 or so T cell genomes. Purified libraries were measured with a Qubit 3.0 fluorometer, size-checked on a Bioanalyzer 2100, and measured again with the KAPA Library Quantification kit. Every immunoSEQ 96-well plate was sequenced on a dedicated single-read 150-cycle Illumina NextSeq 550 flow cell. As for the original processing: The immunoSEQ output contained only junctional sequences without quality scores, so filtering could not match that applied to full-length reads. To assign V/J genes and CDR3, sequences were annotated using PyIR, a Python wrapper for IgBLAST v1.9, with IMGT germline references. Reads were removed for weak V/J assignments (E-value above 1e-6), missing CDR3, stop codons, out-of-frame junctions, or ambiguous translated residues. A V3J clonotype was defined by an identical inferred V gene, J gene, and CDR3 amino acid sequence. To compute the percentage overlap between repertoires, the number of shared unique clonotypes was divided by the size of the smaller repertoire. Richness of each repertoire was evaluated using RTK rarefaction, the Chao1 estimator, and Recon v2.1 estimates of unobserved clonotypes. Generation probabilities were computed with OLGA for all TCRbeta clonotypes obtained by the gDNA method from a handful of donors. TCRdb carries this immuneACCESS record with in-frame sequences only. Its versions omit some clonotypes, under half of them owing to an unresolved V gene in the studies checked, with the rest unexplained. V, J and clone size were drawn from that table, and D and trimming were deduced from the DNA. The sample table contains under 350,000 clones; only one count was recorded for around nine tenths of them. The top ten hold around 15% of the sample.

The donors were healthy, HIV-negative adults who had no recently reported acute infections or vaccinations. All donors were Caucasian adults living in Nashville, Tennessee, USA. CD8 memory samples consisted of magnetically selected CD45RO+ cells combined with CCR7-negative CD45RA+ effector memory (TemRA) cells. Blood was collected by leukapheresis, and PBMCs were isolated by Ficoll-Histopaque density gradient centrifugation and then cryopreserved in liquid nitrogen vapor phase. Analytical flow cytometry was used to check the purity and quantity of each magnetically sorted T cell population. Genomic DNA was isolated from every sorted fraction and measured by UV absorbance on a Nanodrop 2000c.

In this chain, TRBV5-1 is recombined with TRBJ1-1; the best D guess is TRBD1, with 6 bases matching. The clonotype comes from a man younger than 35 in good health. Sequencing used memory CD8+ T cells sorted from blood. Explained via the paper, the cell subset or site label denotes: CD45RO+ cells pooled with CCR7-negative TemRA cells. The sequenced DNA is TGCGCCAGCAGCCCGAGGGGGTCAGAAGCTTTCTTT. Its coded protein is CASSPRGSEAFF. The full variable domain, with segments outside the CDR3 supplied by the reference TRBV5-1 and TRBJ1-1 proteins, appears as KAGVTQTPRYLIKTRGQQVTLSCSPISGHRSVSWYQQTPGQGLQFLFEYFSETQRNKGNFPGRFSGRQFSNSRSEMNVSTLELGDSALYLCASSPRGSEAFFGQGTRLTVV.